One sample yielded the 23 T cell receptor beta chains listed below, sequenced in a study of cytomegalovirus exposure and HLA in healthy donors. Data came from immunoSEQ multiplex PCR; TCRdb stores just in-frame clones and leaves some out. The table includes 100,000 to 150,000 clones, more than 70% detected once. Material for sequencing was PBMCs. These receptors were obtained from a man younger than 35 in good health and CMV-seronegative.

The genes are TRBV5-1 and TRBJ2-1; maybe TRBD2 (6 bases). V lost 1 base and J 4 bases, leaving 12 bases between the germline ends. Per germline, CDR1 SGHRS and CDR2 YFSETQ. The CDR3 totals 15 residues. DNA for the CDR3: TGCGCCAGCAGCTTGCTTGAAGGGACTTACAATGAGCAGTTCTTC. Its translation is CASSLLEGTYNEQFF.

The chain employs TRBV5-6 and TRBJ1-1; D might be TRBD1 (5 bases). The CDR3 has 14 amino acids. Per the germline V gene, CDR1 is SGHDT and CDR2 is YYEEEE. V shed 3 bases and J shed 4 bases, with 13 bases lying between them. The DNA of the CDR3 is TGTGCCAGCAGCTCCGGACAACCGGGCACTGAAGCTTTCTTT. This encodes CASSSGQPGTEAFF.

The V call is TRBV4-2, the J call TRBJ2-7; D may be TRBD2 (6 bases). Germline values: CDR1 LGHNA, CDR2 YNFKEQ. This CDR3 contains 16 residues. The V end was cut by 2 bases, the J end by 1 base, with 15 bases between. The CDR3: CASSQSNRENSYEQYF. The CDR3 DNA follows: TGTGCCAGCAGCCAATCGAACCGGGAGAATTCCTACGAGCAGTACTTC.

This clone turned up a few times. V gene TRBV5-1 combines with J gene TRBJ2-7, with 7 bases identical to TRBD1. V shed 3 bases, J shed 3 bases, and the junction held 6 bases outside the gene matches. Germline loops: CDR1 SGHRS, CDR2 YFSETQ. The CDR3 is 14 amino acids. The CDR3 DNA follows: TGCGCCAGCAGCTCCTGGACAGGCAACTACGAGCAGTACTTC. This gives the protein CASSSWTGNYEQYF.

This clone was observed a few times. The chain is built from TRBV4-2 and TRBJ2-3, with TRBD2 identical over 10 bases. CDR3 length: 16 amino acids. Germline V gene data show CDR1 as LGHNA and CDR2 as YNFKEQ. Germline trimming cut 0 bases from V and 1 base from J; bases unmatched to any gene: 1. CDR3 sequence (DNA): TGTGCCAGCAGCCAAGATCTAGCGGGAGGCACAGATACGCAGTATTTT. Its protein product is CASSQDLAGGTDTQYF.

The chain carries TRBV5-1 and TRBJ2-2; D call uncertain. CDR3 length: 15 amino acids. V dropped 0 bases and J dropped 4 bases, with 10 bases sitting between them. CDR1 is SGHRS, CDR2 YFSETQ, per germline. In DNA form, the CDR3 reads TGCGCCAGCAGCTTGGCCTCGTCAGGCACCGGGGAGCTGTTTTTT. Residues: CASSLASSGTGELFF.

The genes are TRBV2 and TRBJ2-7; 8 nucleotides line up with TRBD2. This CDR3 is built from 15 residues. V lost 4 bases to trimming and J lost 4 bases; unmatched junction nucleotides: 9. Per the germline V gene, CDR1 is SNHLY and CDR2 is FYNNEI. The CDR3: CASSAQSTGGYEQYF. The CDR3 DNA follows: TGTGCCAGCAGTGCCCAATCAACGGGAGGGTACGAGCAGTACTTC.

This rearrangement joins TRBV10-3 to TRBJ2-1; TRBD2 is a possible D gene (5 bases). Germline V gives CDR1 ENHRY, CDR2 SYGVKD. The CDR3 runs to 16 residues. The germline V and J ends were trimmed by 0 bases and 8 bases, with 17 bases remaining between them. In DNA, the CDR3 is TGTGCCATCAGTGAGTCCACCGGCCCGAGCGGCGATGAGCAGTTCTTC. It is translated as CAISESTGPSGDEQFF.

Only one count was recorded for this clone. The rearrangement uses TRBV27 and TRBJ2-7, with 9 bases lining up with TRBD2. Germline values: CDR1 MNHEY, CDR2 SMNVEV (reference sequence). This CDR3 has 16 amino acids. The V segment lost 4 bases and the J segment 1 base; nucleotides outside the gene matches: 8. CDR3 sequence (DNA): TGTGCCAGCAGTTCCCGACTAGCGGAGAAGTCCTACGAGCAGTACTTC. Its protein product is CASSSRLAEKSYEQYF.

A few counts support this clone. The chain uses TRBV7-9 and TRBJ1-2; 7 positions agree with TRBD1. Germline loops: CDR1 SEHNR, CDR2 FQNEAQ (reference sequence). This CDR3 spans 15 amino acids. V gave up 4 bases and J gave up 10 bases; unmatched junction bases: 15. The CDR3: CASSWAGGQSVDYTF. In DNA, the CDR3 is TGTGCCAGCAGCTGGGCTGGGGGACAGTCGGTTGACTACACCTTC.

CDR3 amino acids: CASSIMGTARQETQYF. Written as DNA, the CDR3 is TGTGCCAGTAGTATTATGGGGACAGCTCGACAAGAGACCCAGTACTTC. The V and J genes are TRBV19 and TRBJ2-5, with TRBD1 identical over 7 bases. The germline V gene encodes CDR1 LNHDA and CDR2 SQIVND (reference sequence). The CDR3 is 16 residues long. V shed 3 bases, J shed 2 bases, and the junction held 9 bases outside the gene matches.

This chain links TRBV29-1 with TRBJ2-5, with TRBD1 matching over 8 bases. The germline V gene encodes CDR1 SQVTM and CDR2 ANQGSEA. The CDR3 sequence is 13 residues long. The J segment lost 2 bases and the V segment lost 6 bases, leaving 5 bases of the junction unmatched. The CDR3 spells CSVAGTGQETQYF. The CDR3 DNA sequence: TGCAGCGTCGCAGGGACAGGACAAGAGACCCAGTACTTC.

This chain links TRBV10-3 with TRBJ2-1, with a weak D call TRBD2 (6 bases). Germline CDR1 ENHRY, CDR2 SYGVKD. Trimming took off 6 bases at V and 8 bases at J, with 11 bases between the two ends. This CDR3 region has 12 residues. The CDR3 sequence is CAISGSVDEQFF. The CDR3 DNA follows: TGTGCCATCAGCGGGAGTGTAGATGAGCAGTTCTTC.

V and J are TRBV7-2 and TRBJ2-2; TRBD1 might be the D (6 bases). Germline CDR1 reads SGHTA; CDR2 reads FQGNSA. This CDR3 has 16 amino acids. V dropped 5 bases and J dropped 4 bases, with 17 bases sitting between them. The DNA for the CDR3 is TGTGCCAGCAGCCCTGGGTCCGGGACAACCACCGGGGAGCTGTTTTTT. It translates to CASSPGSGTTTGELFF.

This chain joins TRBV5-4 and TRBJ2-1, with 9 bases identical to TRBD2. CDR1 and CDR2 from the germline V gene are SGHNT and YYREEE (reference sequence). The CDR3 contains 13 residues. The trim removed 2 bases at V and 14 bases at J, leaving 8 bases unmatched. CDR3 in DNA: TGTGCCAGCAGCTTATCCCCCAGACTAGCGGAGTTCTTC. It encodes CASSLSPRLAEFF.

This sequence joins TRBV18 and TRBJ2-1; D possibly corresponds to TRBD2 (6 bases). The CDR3 spans 16 residues. V was cut by 3 bases and J by 0 bases, with 12 bases left in between. Germline values: CDR1 KGHSH, CDR2 LQKENI. In DNA, the CDR3 is TGTGCCAGCTCACCCGACCAGCGGGCCTCCTACAATGAGCAGTTCTTC. Amino acids: CASSPDQRASYNEQFF.

This sequence joins TRBV7-2 and TRBJ2-7; maybe TRBD2 (6 bases). Trimming removed 6 bases from V and 5 bases from J, with 14 bases in between. Germline CDR1 SGHTA, CDR2 FQGNSA. The CDR3 covers 13 residues. The CDR3 region is CASSQNWGDEQYF. As DNA, the CDR3 is TGTGCCAGCAGTCAAAATTGGGGGGACGAGCAGTACTTC.

The gene calls are TRBV27 and TRBJ2-3, with 11 bases lining up with TRBD2. Germline lookup yields CDR1 MNHEY and CDR2 SMNVEV (reference sequence). This CDR3 has 15 residues. J lost 5 bases, V lost 0 bases, and 1 base had no gene match. CDR3 bases: TGTGCCAGCAGTTTATCTAGCGGGGGGGGAGATACGCAGTATTTT. This gives the protein CASSLSSGGGDTQYF.

This clone has only a few counts. The genes are TRBV4-2 and TRBJ2-4; 7 nucleotides line up with TRBD1. Trimming at V came to 4 bases and at J to 3 bases, leaving 3 bases not matched to a gene. CDR1 is LGHNA and CDR2 is YNFKEQ in the germline V gene. The CDR3 runs 14 residues. The CDR3 nucleotides read TGTGCCAGCAGCCCCGGGACAGACAAAAACATTCAGTACTTC. Amino acids: CASSPGTDKNIQYF.

This clone was observed once. The CDR3 DNA reads as TGTGCCAGCAGTAGGACAGGGGATAGCAATCAGCCCCAGCATTTT. Translation gives CASSRTGDSNQPQHF. The rearrangement uses TRBV6-1 and TRBJ1-5, with 9 bases lining up with TRBD1. V lost 5 bases and J lost 0; bases outside the gene matches: 2. Germline-derived CDR1 and CDR2 are MNHNS and SASEGT. The CDR3 totals 15 residues.

The chain is built from TRBV11-2 and TRBJ2-1; 11 bases match TRBD2. The V segment lost 6 bases and the J segment 4 bases; nucleotides outside the gene matches: 5. Germline CDR1 reads SGHAT; CDR2 reads FQNNGV. This CDR3 is built from 15 residues. CDR3 DNA: TGTGCCAGCAGGCCCGGGACTAGCGGATACAATGAGCAGTTCTTC. The encoded protein is CASRPGTSGYNEQFF.

This chain's CDR3 is CASSQVTTGGNEQFF. The CDR3 DNA reads as TGCGCCAGCAGCCAAGTTACTACGGGCGGGAATGAGCAGTTCTTC. The rearrangement links TRBV4-1 to TRBJ2-1; D is possibly TRBD2 (5 bases). The CDR3 is 15 amino acids. Trimming pared 1 base from V and 7 bases from J, leaving 14 bases between. Germline CDR1 is MGHRA and CDR2 is YSYEKL.

V is TRBV7-2 and J is TRBJ2-4; D ambiguous. Trimming left V 4 bases short and J 0 bases short, with 13 bases between. The CDR3 is made up of 16 amino acids. CDR1 and CDR2 from the germline V gene are SGHTA and FQGNSA. CDR3 sequence reads: CASSSHAHLAKNIQYF. CDR3 DNA sequence: TGTGCCAGCAGCTCTCACGCCCACTTAGCCAAAAACATTCAGTACTTC.